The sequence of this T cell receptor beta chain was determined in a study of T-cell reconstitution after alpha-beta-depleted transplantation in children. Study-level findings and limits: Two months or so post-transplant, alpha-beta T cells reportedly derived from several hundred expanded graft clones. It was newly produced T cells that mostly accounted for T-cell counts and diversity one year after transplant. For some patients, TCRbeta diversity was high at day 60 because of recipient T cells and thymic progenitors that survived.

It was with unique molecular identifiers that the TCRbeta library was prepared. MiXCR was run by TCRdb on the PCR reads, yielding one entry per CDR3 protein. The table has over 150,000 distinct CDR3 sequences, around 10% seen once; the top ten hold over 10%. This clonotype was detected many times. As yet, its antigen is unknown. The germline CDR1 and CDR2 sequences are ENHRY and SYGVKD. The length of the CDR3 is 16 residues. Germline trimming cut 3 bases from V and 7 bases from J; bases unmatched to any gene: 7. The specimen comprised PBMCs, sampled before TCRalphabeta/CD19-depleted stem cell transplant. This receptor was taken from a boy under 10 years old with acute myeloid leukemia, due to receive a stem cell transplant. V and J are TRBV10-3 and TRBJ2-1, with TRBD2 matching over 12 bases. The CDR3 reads CAISERLAGEKNEQFF. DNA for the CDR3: TGTGCCATCAGTGAAAGACTAGCGGGAGAGAAAAATGAGCAGTTCTTC.